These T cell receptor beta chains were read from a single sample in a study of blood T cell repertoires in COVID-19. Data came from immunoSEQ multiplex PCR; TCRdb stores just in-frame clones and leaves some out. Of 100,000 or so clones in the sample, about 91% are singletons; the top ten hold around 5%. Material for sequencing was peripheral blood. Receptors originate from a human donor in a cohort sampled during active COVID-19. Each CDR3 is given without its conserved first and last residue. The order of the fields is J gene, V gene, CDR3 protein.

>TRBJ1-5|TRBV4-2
ASSQDIGVNQPQH
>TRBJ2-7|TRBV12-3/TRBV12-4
ASSSMYEQY
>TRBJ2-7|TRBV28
ASSEYRGPYEQY
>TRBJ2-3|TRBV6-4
ASSDSAGGPDTQY
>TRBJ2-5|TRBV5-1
ASSSGLAGVETQY
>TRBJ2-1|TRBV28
ASSSPGLVGVNEQF
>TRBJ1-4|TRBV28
ASSPVGRGLSTNEKLF
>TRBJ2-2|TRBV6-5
ASSPWTSNTGELF
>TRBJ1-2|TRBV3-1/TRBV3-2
ASSPSLSYGYT
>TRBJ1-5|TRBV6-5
ASSISGQNNQPQH
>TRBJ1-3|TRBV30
AWSVPRQGLSGNTIY
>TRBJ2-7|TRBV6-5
ASSRGDRTSYEQY
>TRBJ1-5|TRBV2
ASSPRDRGIQPQH
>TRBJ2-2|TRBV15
ATSRGGGNTGELF
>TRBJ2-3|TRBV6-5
ASTRLAATDTQY
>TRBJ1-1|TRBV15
ATSRGRDRGPNTEAF
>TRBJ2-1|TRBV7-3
ASSSGQPEGEQF
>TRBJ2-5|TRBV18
ASSLTKSGGLETQY
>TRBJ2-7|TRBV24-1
ATSDPGQPNEQY
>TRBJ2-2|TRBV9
ASSVVGTGANTGELF
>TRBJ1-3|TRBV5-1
ASSLGGDTIY
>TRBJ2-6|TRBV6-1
ASSESGGSGANVLT
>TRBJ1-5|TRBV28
ASSSGTVYSNQPQH
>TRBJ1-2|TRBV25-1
ASSLGQVYGYT
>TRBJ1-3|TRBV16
ASSRGQGSGNTIY
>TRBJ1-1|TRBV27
ASSLERQGGTEAF
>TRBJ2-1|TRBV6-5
ASSYSSGRVDEQF
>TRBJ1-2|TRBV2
ASSGSGIYGYT
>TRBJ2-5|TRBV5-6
ASSPYGGETQY
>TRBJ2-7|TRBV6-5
ASRPGTGGRDEQY
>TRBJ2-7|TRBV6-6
ASSHRASVSYEQY